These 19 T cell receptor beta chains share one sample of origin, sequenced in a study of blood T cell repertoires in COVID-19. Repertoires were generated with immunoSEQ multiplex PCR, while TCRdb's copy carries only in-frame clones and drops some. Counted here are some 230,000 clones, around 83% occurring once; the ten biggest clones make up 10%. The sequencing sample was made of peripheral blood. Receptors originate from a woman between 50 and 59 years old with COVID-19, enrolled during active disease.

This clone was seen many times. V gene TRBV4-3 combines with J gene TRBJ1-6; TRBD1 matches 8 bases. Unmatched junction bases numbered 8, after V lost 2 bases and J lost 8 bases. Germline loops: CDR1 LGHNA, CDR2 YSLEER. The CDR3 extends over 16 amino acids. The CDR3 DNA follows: TGCGCCAGCAGCCAATCCTCGACAGGGGCAGATTCACCCCTCCACTTT. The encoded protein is CASSQSSTGADSPLHF.

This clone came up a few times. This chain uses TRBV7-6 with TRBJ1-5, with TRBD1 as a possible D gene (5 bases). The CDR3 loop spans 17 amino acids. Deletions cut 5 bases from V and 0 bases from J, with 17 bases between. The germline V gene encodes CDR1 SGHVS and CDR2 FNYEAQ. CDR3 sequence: CASSLAEGPYSNQPQHF. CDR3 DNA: TGTGCCAGCAGCCTCGCGGAGGGGCCATATAGCAATCAGCCCCAGCATTTT.

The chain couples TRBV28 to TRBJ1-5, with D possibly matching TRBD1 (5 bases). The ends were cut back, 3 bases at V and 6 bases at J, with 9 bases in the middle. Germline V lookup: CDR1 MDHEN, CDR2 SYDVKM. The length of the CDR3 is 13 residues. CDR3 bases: TGTGCCAGCAGTTTTATGCAGGGTCAGCCCCAGCATTTT. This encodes CASSFMQGQPQHF.

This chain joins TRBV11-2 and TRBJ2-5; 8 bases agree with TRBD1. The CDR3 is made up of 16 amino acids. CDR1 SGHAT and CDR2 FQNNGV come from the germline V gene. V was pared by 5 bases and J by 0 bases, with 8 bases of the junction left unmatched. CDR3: CASSLTGGWYQETQYF. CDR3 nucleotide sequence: TGTGCCAGCAGCCTCACAGGGGGATGGTACCAAGAGACCCAGTACTTC.

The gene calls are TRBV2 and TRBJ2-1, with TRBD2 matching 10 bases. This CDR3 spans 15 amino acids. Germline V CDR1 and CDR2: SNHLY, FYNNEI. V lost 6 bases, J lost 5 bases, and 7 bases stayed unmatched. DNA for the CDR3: TGTGCCAGCAGAGACCAAGCGGGGGGGAACAATGAGCAGTTCTTC. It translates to CASRDQAGGNNEQFF.

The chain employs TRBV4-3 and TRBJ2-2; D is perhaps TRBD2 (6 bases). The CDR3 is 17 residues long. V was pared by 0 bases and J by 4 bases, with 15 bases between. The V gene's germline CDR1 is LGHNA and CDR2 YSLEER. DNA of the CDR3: TGCGCCAGCAGCCAAGAAAATTCGCGGGGCCCCACCGGGGAGCTGTTTTTT. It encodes CASSQENSRGPTGELFF.

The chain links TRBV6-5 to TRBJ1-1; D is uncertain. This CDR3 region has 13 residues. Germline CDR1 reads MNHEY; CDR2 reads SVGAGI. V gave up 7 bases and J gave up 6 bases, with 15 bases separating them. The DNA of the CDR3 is TGTGCCAGCATGGGAGGTTTCTTATCTGAAGCTTTCTTT. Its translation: CASMGGFLSEAFF.

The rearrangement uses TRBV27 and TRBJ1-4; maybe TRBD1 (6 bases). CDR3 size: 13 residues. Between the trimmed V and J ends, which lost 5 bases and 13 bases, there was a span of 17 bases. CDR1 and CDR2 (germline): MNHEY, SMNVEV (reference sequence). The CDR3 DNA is TGTGCCAGCAGTCCAAGCATTGCAGGGGTACTGTTTTTT. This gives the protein CASSPSIAGVLFF.

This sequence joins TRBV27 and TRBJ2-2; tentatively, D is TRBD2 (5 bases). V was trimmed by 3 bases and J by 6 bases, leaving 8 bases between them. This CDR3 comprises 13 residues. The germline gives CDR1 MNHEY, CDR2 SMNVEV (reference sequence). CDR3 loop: CASSFGGPGELFF. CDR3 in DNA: TGTGCCAGCAGTTTTGGAGGACCCGGGGAGCTGTTTTTT.

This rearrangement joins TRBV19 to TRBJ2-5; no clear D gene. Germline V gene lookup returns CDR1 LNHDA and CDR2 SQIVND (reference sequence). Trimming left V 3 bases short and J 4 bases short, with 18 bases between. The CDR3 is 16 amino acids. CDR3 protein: CASSIKVALPGETQYF. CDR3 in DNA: TGTGCCAGTAGTATTAAGGTTGCCCTACCAGGAGAGACCCAGTACTTC.

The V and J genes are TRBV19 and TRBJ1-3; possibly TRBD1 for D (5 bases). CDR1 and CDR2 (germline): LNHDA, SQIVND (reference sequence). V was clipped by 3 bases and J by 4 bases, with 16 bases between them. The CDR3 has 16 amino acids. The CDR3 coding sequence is TGTGCCAGTAGTATCACCGGACACCTGAAGGGAAACACCATATATTTT. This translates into CASSITGHLKGNTIYF.

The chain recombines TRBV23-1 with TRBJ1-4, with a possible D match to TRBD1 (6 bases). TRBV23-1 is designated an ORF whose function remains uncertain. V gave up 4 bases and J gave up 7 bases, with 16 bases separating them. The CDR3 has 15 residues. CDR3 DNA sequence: TGCGCCAGCAGTCTTGAGGCAGGGGAATCTGAAAAACTGTTTTTT. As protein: CASSLEAGESEKLFF.

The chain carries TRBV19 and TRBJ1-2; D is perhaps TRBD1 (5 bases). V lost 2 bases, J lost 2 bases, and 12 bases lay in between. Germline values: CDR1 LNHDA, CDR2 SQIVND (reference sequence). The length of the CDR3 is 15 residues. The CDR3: CASSIRPGLNYGYTF. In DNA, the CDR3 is TGTGCCAGTAGTATAAGGCCGGGACTGAACTATGGCTACACCTTC.

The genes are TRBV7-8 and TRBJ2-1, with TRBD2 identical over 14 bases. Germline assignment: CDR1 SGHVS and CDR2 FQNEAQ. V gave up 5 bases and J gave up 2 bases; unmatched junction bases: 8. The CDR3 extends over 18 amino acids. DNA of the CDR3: TGTGCCAGCAGCCCAGGACTAGCGGGGGGACGTCCCTACAATGAGCAGTTCTTC. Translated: CASSPGLAGGRPYNEQFF.

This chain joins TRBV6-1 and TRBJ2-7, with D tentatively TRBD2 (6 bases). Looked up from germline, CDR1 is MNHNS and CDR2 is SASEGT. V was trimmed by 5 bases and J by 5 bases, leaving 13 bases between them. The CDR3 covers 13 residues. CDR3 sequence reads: CASSWGGGNEQYF. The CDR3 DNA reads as TGTGCCAGCAGTTGGGGTGGGGGGAACGAGCAGTACTTC.

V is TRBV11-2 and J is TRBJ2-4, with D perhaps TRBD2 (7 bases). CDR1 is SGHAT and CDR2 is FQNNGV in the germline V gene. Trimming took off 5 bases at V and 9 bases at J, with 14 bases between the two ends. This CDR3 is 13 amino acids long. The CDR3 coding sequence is TGTGCCAGCAGCCCCTCCGGGGGGCGCATTCAGTACTTC. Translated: CASSPSGGRIQYF.

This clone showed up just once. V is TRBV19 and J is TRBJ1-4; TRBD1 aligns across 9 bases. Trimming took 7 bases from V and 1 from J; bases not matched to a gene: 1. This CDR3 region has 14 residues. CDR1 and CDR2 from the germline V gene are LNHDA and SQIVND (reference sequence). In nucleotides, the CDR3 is TGTGCCAGTACGGACAGGGGAACTAATGAAAAACTGTTTTTT. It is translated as CASTDRGTNEKLFF.

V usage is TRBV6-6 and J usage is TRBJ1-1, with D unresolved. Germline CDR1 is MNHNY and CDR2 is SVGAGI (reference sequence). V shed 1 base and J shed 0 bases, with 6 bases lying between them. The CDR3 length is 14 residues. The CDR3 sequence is CASSYLQLNTEAFF. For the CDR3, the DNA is TGTGCCAGCAGTTACTTACAGTTGAACACTGAAGCTTTCTTT.

The DNA of the CDR3 is TGTGCCAGCAGCTTAGCCAGGGCAGCCGGGGAGCTGTTTTTT. Protein product: CASSLARAAGELFF. The chain combines TRBV7-9 with TRBJ2-2; D possibly corresponds to TRBD1 (5 bases). Deletions cut 0 bases from V and 6 bases from J, with 8 bases between. Germline V gives CDR1 SEHNR, CDR2 FQNEAQ (reference sequence). This CDR3 is 14 amino acids long.